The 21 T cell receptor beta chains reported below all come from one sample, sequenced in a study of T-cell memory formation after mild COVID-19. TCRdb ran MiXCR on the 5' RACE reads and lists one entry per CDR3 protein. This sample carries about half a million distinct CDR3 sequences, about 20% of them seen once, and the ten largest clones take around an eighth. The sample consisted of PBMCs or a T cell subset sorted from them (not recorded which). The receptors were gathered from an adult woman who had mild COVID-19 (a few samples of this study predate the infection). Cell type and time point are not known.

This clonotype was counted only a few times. The CDR3 bases are TGTGCCAGCAGCTTAGCCGGGACTAAAGGGACAGATACGCAGTATTTT. It encodes CASSLAGTKGTDTQYF. V and J are TRBV5-5 and TRBJ2-3; 7 bases line up with TRBD2. The CDR3 is 16 amino acids. Germline values: CDR1 SGHKS, CDR2 YYEKEE (reference sequence). Germline trimming cut 2 bases from V and 3 bases from J; bases unmatched to any gene: 9. Together with reference TRBV5-5 and TRBJ2-3, the CDR3 gives the full variable domain: DAGVTQSPTHLIKTRGQQVTLRCSPISGHKSVSWYQQVLGQGPQFIFQYYEKEERGRGNFPDRFSARQFPNYSSELNVNALLLGDSALYLCASSLAGTKGTDTQYFGPGTRLTVL.

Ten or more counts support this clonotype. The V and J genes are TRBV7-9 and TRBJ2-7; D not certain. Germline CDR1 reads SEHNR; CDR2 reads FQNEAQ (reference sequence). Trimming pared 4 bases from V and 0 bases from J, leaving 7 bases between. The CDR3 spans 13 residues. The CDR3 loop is CASSSTSSYEQYF. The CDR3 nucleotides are TGTGCCAGCAGCTCCACGAGCTCCTACGAGCAGTACTTC.

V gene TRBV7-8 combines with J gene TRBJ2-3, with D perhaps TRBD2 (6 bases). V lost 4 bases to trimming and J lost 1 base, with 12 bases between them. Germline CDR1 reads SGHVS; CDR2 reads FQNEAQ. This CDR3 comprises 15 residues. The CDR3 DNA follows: TGTGCCAGCAGCTCCATGGGGGGAGGCACAGATACGCAGTATTTT. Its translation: CASSSMGGGTDTQYF.

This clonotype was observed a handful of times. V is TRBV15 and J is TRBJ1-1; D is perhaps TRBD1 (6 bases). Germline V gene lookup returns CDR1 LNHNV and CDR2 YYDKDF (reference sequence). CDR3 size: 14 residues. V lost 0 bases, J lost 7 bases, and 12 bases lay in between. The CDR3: CATSRDRQAIEAFF. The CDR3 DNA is TGTGCCACCAGCAGAGATCGACAGGCGATTGAAGCTTTCTTT.

CDR3 residues: CSARTKQRTPNSYGYTF. In nucleotides, the CDR3 is TGCAGTGCTAGGACCAAACAGCGGACACCCAATAGCTATGGCTACACCTTC. The gene calls are TRBV20-1 and TRBJ1-2; D is perhaps TRBD1 (5 bases). Trimming cost V 3 bases and J 4 bases, with 24 bases left between them. Germline V gene data show CDR1 as DFQATT and CDR2 as SNEGSKA (reference sequence). This CDR3 region has 17 residues.

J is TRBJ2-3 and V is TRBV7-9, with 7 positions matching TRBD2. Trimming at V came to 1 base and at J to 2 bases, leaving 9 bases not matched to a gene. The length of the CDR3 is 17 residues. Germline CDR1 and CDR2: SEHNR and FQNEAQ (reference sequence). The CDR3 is CASSLGILADFTDTQYF. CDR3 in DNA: TGTGCCAGCAGCTTAGGTATTCTAGCGGACTTCACAGATACGCAGTATTTT.

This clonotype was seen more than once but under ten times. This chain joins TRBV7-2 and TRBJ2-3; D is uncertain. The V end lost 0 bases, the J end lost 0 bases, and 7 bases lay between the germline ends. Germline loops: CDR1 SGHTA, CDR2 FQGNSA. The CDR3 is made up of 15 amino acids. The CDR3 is CASSLAGSSTDTQYF. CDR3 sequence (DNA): TGTGCCAGCAGCTTAGCGGGAAGTAGCACAGATACGCAGTATTTT.

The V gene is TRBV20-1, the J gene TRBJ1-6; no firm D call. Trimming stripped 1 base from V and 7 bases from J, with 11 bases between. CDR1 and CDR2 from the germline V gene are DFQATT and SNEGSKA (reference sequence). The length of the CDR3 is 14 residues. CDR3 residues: CSARVGQLNSPLHF. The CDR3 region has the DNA TGCAGTGCTAGAGTTGGGCAACTGAATTCACCCCTCCACTTT.

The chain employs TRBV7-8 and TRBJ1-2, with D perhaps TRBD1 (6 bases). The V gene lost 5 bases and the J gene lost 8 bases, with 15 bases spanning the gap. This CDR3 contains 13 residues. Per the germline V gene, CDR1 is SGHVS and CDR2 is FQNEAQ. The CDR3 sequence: CASSTGGHLGYTF. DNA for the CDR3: TGTGCCAGCAGCACCGGGGGACACCTCGGCTACACCTTC. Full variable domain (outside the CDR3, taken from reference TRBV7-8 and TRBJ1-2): GAGVSQSPRYKVAKRGQDVALRCDPISGHVSLFWYQQALGQGPEFLTYFQNEAQLDKSGLPSDRFFAERPEGSVSTLKIQRTQQEDSAVYLCASSTGGHLGYTFGSGTRLTVV.

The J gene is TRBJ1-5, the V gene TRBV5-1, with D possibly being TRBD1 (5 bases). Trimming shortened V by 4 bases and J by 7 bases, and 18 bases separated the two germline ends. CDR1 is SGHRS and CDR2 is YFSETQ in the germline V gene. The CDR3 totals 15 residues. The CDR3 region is CASSLTGQGQQPQHF. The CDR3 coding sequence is TGCGCCAGCAGCCTGACCGGGCAGGGTCAACAGCCCCAGCATTTT.

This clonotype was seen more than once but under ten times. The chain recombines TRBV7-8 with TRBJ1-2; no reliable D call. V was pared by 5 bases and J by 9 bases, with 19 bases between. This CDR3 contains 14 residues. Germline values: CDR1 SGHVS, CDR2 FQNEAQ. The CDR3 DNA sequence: TGTGCCAGCAGCGGTTTGGTTTTTGGAAGGAGCTACACCTTC. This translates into CASSGLVFGRSYTF.

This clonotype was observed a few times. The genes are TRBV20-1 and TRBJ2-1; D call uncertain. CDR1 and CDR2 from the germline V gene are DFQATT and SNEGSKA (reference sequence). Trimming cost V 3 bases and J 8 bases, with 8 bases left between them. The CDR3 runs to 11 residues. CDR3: CSASILDEQFF. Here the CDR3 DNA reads TGCAGTGCTAGTATCCTCGATGAGCAGTTCTTC.

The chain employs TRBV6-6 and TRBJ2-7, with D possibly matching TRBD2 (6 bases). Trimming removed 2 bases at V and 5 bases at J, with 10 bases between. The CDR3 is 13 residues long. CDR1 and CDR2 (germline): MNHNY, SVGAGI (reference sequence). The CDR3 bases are TGTGCCAGCAGTTACGAGTGGGGGGACGAGCAGTACTTC. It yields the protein CASSYEWGDEQYF.

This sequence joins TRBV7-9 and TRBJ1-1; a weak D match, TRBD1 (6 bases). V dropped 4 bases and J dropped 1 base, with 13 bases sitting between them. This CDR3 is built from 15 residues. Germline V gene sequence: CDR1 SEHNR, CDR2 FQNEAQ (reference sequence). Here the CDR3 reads CASSSSGGGNTEAFF. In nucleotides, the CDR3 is TGTGCCAGCAGCTCCTCCGGAGGGGGGAACACTGAAGCTTTCTTT.

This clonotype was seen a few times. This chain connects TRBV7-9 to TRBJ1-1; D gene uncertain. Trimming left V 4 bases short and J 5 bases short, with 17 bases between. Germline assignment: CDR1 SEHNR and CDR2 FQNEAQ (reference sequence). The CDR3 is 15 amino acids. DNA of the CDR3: TGTGCCAGCAGCTATTGGACCCTCGGACGTACTGAAGCTTTCTTT. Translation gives CASSYWTLGRTEAFF.

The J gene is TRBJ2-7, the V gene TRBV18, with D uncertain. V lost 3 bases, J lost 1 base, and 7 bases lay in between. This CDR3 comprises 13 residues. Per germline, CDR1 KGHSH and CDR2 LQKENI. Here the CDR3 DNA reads TGTGCCAGCTCACCCTCACCATCCTACGAGCAGTACTTC. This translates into CASSPSPSYEQYF.

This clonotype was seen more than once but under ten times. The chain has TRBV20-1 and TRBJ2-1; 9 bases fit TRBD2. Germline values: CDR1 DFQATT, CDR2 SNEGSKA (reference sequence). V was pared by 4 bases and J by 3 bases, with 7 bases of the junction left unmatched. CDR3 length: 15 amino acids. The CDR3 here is CSATLTSGNYNEQFF. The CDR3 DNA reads TGCAGTGCTACCTTGACTAGCGGTAACTACAATGAGCAGTTCTTC.

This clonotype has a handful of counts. CDR3 amino acids: CASRQGGTGITNYGYTF. DNA of the CDR3: TGTGCCAGCAGACAAGGCGGGACAGGGATTACTAACTATGGCTACACCTTC. The J gene is TRBJ1-2, the V gene TRBV6-5; 9 bases map to TRBD1. The CDR3 spans 17 residues. The J segment lost 0 bases and the V segment lost 6 bases, leaving 11 bases of the junction unmatched. Germline-derived CDR1 and CDR2 are MNHEY and SVGAGI.

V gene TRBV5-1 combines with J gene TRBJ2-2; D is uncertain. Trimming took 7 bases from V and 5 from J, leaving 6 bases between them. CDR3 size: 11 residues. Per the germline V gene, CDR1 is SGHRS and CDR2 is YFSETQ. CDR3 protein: CASFSTGELFF. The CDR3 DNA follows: TGCGCCAGCTTTTCTACCGGGGAGCTGTTTTTT.

Here the CDR3 DNA reads TGTGCCTGGACGGCACTAGCGGGAGCAGTCGGGGAGCTGTTTTTT. Its protein is CAWTALAGAVGELFF. The chain combines TRBV30 with TRBJ2-2; 11 nucleotides line up with TRBD2. The V segment lost 4 bases and the J segment 7 bases; nucleotides outside the gene matches: 8. The CDR3 totals 15 residues. CDR1 and CDR2 (germline): GTSNPN, SVGIG (reference sequence).

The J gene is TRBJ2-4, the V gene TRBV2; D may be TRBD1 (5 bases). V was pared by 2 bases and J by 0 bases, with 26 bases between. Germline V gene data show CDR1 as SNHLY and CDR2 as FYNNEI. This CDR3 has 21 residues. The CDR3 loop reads CASSETGYRSGRILAKNIQYF. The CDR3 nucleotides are TGTGCCAGCAGTGAAACCGGGTATCGGTCAGGGCGAATATTAGCCAAAAACATTCAGTACTTC.